The 2 T cell receptor beta chains in this list originate from one sample, sequenced in a study of early T cells in non-severe SARS-CoV-2 infection. In TCRdb, the 5' RACE reads were re-called with MiXCR into one record per CDR3 protein. The sample contains some 66,000 distinct CDR3 sequences, approximately 13% of which appear only once. The source material was whole blood. The receptors were gathered from an adult who was a healthcare worker with PCR-confirmed SARS-CoV-2 infection or an uninfected control (not recorded which).

This clonotype was counted only a few times. The gene calls are TRBV7-9 and TRBJ2-3, with D unclear. Deletions cut 5 bases from V and 1 base from J, with 10 bases between. Per the germline V gene, CDR1 is SEHNR and CDR2 is FQNEAQ (reference sequence). This CDR3 spans 14 amino acids. As DNA, the CDR3 is TGTGCCAGCAGCCTCGCGCCCGGCACAGATACGCAGTATTTT. This gives the protein CASSLAPGTDTQYF.

This clonotype was recorded many times. The chain uses TRBV5-1 and TRBJ2-1, with a possible D match to TRBD2 (5 bases). Per germline, CDR1 SGHRS and CDR2 YFSETQ. The CDR3 extends over 13 amino acids. The V end lost 0 bases, the J end lost 7 bases, and 8 bases lay between the germline ends. CDR3 in DNA: TGCGCCAGCAGCTTGGGAGGGTCGAATGAGCAGTTCTTC. Amino acid sequence: CASSLGGSNEQFF. Combining the CDR3 with reference TRBV5-1 and TRBJ2-1 gives the whole variable domain KAGVTQTPRYLIKTRGQQVTLSCSPISGHRSVSWYQQTPGQGLQFLFEYFSETQRNKGNFPGRFSGRQFSNSRSEMNVSTLELGDSALYLCASSLGGSNEQFFGPGTRLTVL.